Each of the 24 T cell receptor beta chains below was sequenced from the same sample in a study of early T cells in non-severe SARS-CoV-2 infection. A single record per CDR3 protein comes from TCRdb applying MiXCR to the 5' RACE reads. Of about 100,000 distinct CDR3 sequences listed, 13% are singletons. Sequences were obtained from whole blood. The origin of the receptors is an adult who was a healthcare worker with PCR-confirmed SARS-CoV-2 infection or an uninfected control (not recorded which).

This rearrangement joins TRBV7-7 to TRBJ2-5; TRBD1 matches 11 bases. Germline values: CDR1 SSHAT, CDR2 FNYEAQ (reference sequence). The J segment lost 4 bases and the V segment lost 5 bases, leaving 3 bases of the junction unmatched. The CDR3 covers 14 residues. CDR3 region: CASSMGQGVETQYF. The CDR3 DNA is TGTGCCAGCAGCATGGGACAGGGGGTAGAGACCCAGTACTTC. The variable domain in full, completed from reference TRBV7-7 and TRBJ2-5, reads GAGVSQSPRYKVTKRGQDVTLRCDPISSHATLYWYQQALGQGPEFLTYFNYEAQPDKSGLPSDRFSAERPEGSISTLTIQRTEQRDSAMYRCASSMGQGVETQYFGPGTRLLVL.

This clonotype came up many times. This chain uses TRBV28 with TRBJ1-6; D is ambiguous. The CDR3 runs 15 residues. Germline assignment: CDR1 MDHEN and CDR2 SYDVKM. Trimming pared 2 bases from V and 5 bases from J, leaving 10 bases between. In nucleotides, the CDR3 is TGTGCCAGCAGTTTAACGGGCCCCAATAATTCACCCCTCCACTTT. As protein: CASSLTGPNNSPLHF.

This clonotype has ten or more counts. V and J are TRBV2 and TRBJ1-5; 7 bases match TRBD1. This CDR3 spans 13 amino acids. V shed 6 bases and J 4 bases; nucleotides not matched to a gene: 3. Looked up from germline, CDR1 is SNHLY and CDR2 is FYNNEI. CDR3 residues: CASREQGNQPQHF. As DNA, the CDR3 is TGTGCCAGCAGGGAACAGGGGAATCAGCCCCAGCATTTT.

CDR3 region: CSVVTGQGDHTIYF. In DNA, the CDR3 is TGCAGCGTTGTTACGGGACAGGGAGATCACACCATATATTTT. The chain carries TRBV29-1 and TRBJ1-3; 9 bases align to TRBD1. This CDR3 is 14 amino acids long. Trimming cost V 4 bases and J 8 bases; bases outside gene matches: 9. Germline-derived CDR1 and CDR2 are SQVTM and ANQGSEA.

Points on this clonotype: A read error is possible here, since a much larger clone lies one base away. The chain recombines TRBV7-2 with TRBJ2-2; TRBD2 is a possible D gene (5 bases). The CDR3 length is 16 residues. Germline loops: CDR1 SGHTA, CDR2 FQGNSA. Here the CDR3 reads CVSSSPERDRTGELFF. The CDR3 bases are TGTGTCAGCAGCTCCCCAGAACGGGATCGCACCGGGGAGCTGTTTTTT.

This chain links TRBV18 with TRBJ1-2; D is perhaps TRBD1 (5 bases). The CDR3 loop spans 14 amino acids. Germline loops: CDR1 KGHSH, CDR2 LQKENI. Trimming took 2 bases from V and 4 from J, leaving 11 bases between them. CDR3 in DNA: TGTGCCAGCTCACCATCTACGGGACCCTATGGCTACACCTTC. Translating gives CASSPSTGPYGYTF.

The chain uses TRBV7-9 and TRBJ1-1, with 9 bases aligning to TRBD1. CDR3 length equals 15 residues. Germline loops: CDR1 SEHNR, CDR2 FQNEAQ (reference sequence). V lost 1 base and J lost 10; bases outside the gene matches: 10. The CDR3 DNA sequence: TGTGCCAGCAGCTTAGGTACAGGGGGCCTCGGACCAGCTTTCTTT. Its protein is CASSLGTGGLGPAFF.

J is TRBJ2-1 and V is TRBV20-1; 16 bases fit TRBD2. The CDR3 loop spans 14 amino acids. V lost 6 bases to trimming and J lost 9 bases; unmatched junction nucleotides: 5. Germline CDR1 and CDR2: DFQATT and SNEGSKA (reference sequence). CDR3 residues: CSATGTSGGAEQFF. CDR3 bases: TGCAGTGCCACCGGGACTAGCGGGGGGGCTGAGCAGTTCTTC.

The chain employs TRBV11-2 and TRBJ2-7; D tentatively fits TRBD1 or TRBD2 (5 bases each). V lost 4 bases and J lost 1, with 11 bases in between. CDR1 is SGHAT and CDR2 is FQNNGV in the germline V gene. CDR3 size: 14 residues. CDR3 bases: TGTGCCAGCAGCTCCGGGACGGGATCCTACGAGCAGTACTTC. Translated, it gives CASSSGTGSYEQYF.

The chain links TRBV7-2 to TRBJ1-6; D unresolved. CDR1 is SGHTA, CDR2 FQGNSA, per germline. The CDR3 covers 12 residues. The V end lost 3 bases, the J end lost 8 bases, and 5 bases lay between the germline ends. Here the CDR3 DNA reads TGTGCCAGCAGCTTTGGAGATTCACCCCTCCACTTT. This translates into CASSFGDSPLHF.

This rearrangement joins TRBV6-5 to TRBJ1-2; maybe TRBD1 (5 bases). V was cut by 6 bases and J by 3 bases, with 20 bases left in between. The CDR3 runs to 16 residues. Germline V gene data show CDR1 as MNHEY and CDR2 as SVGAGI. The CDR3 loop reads CASRQPRGGTDYGYTF. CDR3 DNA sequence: TGTGCCAGCAGGCAACCCCGCGGGGGAACGGACTATGGCTACACCTTC.

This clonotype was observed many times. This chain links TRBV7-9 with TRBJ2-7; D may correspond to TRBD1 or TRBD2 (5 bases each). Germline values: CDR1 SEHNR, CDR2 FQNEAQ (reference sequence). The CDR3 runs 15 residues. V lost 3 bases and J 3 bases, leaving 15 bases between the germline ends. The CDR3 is CASSFGLGPLYEQYF. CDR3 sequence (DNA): TGTGCCAGCAGCTTCGGGTTGGGACCTCTCTACGAGCAGTACTTC.

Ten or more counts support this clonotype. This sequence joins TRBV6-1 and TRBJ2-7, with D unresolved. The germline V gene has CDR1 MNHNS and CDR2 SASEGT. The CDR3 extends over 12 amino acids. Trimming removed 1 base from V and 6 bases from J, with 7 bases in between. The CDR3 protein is CASSEDLGEQYF. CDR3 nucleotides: TGTGCCAGCAGTGAAGATTTAGGCGAGCAGTACTTC.

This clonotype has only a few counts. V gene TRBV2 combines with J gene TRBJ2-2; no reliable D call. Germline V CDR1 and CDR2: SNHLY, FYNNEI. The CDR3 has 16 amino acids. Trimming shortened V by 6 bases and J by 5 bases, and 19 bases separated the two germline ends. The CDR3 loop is CASSRVAGIRTGELFF. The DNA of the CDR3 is TGTGCCAGCAGCCGTGTGGCTGGAATACGGACCGGGGAGCTGTTTTTT.

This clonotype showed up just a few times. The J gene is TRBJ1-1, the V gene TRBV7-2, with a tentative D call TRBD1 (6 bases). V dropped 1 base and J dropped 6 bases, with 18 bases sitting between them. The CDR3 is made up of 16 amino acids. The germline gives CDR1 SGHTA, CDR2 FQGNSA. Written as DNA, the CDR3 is TGTGCCAGCAGCTTAGTCCGCTCTTTGACAGGCTCTGAAGCTTTCTTT. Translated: CASSLVRSLTGSEAFF.

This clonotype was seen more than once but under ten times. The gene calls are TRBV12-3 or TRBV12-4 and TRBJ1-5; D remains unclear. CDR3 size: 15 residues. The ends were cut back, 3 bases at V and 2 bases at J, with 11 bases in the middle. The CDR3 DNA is TGTGCCAGCAGTTTTGTAGGGAGCGGCAATCAGCCCCAGCATTTT. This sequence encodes CASSFVGSGNQPQHF.

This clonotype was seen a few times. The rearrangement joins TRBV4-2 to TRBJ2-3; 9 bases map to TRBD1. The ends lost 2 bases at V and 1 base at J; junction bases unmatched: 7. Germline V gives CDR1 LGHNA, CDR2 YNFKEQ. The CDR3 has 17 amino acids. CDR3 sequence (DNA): TGTGCCAGCAGCCAACCCCTGCGGGACAGGGGCACAGATACGCAGTATTTT. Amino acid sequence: CASSQPLRDRGTDTQYF.

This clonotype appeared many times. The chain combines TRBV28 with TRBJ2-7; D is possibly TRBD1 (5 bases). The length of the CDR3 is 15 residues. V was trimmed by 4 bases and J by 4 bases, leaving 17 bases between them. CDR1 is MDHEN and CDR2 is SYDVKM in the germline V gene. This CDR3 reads CASSSTEPGAYEQYF. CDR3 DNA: TGTGCCAGCAGTTCCACAGAACCTGGGGCTTACGAGCAGTACTTC.

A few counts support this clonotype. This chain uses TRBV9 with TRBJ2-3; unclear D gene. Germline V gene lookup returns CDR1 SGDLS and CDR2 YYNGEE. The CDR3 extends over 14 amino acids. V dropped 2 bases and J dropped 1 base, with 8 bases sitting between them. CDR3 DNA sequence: TGTGCCAGCAGCGTGGAACTCCGCACAGATACGCAGTATTTT. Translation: CASSVELRTDTQYF.

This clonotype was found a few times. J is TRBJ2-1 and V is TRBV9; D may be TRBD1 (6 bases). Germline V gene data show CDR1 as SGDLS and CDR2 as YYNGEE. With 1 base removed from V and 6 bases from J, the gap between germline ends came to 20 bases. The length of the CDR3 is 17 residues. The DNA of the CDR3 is TGTGCCAGCAGCGTATGGTGGTCTGGGGGCGGAATCAATGAGCAGTTCTTC. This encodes CASSVWWSGGGINEQFF.

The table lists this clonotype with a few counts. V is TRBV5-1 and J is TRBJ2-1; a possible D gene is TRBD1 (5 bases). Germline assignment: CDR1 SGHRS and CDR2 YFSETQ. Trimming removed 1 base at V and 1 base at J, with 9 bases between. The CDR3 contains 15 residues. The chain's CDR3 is CASSLKRGSYNEQFF. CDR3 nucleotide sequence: TGCGCCAGCAGCTTGAAAAGGGGTTCCTACAATGAGCAGTTCTTC. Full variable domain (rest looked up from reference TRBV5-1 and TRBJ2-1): KAGVTQTPRYLIKTRGQQVTLSCSPISGHRSVSWYQQTPGQGLQFLFEYFSETQRNKGNFPGRFSGRQFSNSRSEMNVSTLELGDSALYLCASSLKRGSYNEQFFGPGTRLTVL.

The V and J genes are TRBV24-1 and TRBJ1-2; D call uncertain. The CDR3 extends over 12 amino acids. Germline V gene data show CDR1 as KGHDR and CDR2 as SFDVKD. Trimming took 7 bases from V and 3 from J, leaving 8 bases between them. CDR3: CATSVGDYGYTF. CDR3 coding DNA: TGTGCCACCAGCGTTGGTGACTATGGCTACACCTTC.

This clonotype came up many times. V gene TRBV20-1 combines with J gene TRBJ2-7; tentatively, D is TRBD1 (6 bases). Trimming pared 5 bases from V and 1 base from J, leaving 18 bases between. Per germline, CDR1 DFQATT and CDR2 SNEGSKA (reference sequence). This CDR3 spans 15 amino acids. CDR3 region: CSALGRDIWSYEQYF. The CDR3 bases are TGCAGTGCTCTCGGACGGGACATTTGGTCCTACGAGCAGTACTTC.

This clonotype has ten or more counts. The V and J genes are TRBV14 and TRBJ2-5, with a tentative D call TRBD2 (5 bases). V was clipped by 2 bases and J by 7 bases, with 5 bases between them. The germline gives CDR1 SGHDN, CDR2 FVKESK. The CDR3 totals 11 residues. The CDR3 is CASSQRGTQYF. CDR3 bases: TGTGCCAGCAGCCAACGGGGGACCCAGTACTTC.